This is a list of T cell receptor beta chains from one sample in a study of neurological immune-mediated disorders. From the 5' RACE reads, TCRdb called clonotypes with MiXCR, one entry per CDR3 protein. This sample yields some 54,000 distinct CDR3 sequences, of which approximately 12% are seen a single time; 5% to 8.5% belongs to the top ten. Sequenced sample: PBMCs. The source is a male donor with HTLV-1-associated myelopathy (HAM/TSP). Both conserved end residues are part of each CDR3. Fields, in order: D gene, V gene, clone size, J gene, CDR3 protein, CDR3 DNA. A D gene is named only where the DNA matches it firmly. A row's size may be missing; if present it is once, few, many or a size class.

d_gene: -; v_gene: TRBV20-1; abundance: many; j_gene: TRBJ2-7; CDR3aa: CSARDLASSYEQYF; CDR3nt: TGCAGTGCTAGAGATCTAGCTAGCTCCTACGAGCAGTACTTC
d_gene: -; v_gene: TRBV20-1; abundance: many; j_gene: TRBJ2-3; CDR3aa: CSARDRRPQGARATQYF; CDR3nt: TGCAGTGCTAGAGATCGAAGGCCACAGGGCGCCCGAGCTACGCAGTATTTT
d_gene: -; v_gene: TRBV28; abundance: many; j_gene: TRBJ1-6; CDR3aa: CASSLSVGGGAPDGSPLHF; CDR3nt: TGTGCCAGCAGTTTATCCGTCGGGGGGGGTGCCCCTGATGGCTCACCCCTCCACTTT
d_gene: -; v_gene: TRBV2; abundance: many; j_gene: TRBJ2-3; CDR3aa: CASGTGTRADTQYF; CDR3nt: TGTGCCAGCGGAACCGGGACGAGGGCAGATACGCAGTATTTT
d_gene: -; v_gene: TRBV7-8; abundance: many; j_gene: TRBJ1-3; CDR3aa: CASSLIGTASGNTIYF; CDR3nt: TGTGCCAGCAGCTTAATCGGGACGGCCTCTGGAAACACCATATATTTT
d_gene: TRBD1; v_gene: TRBV30; abundance: many; j_gene: TRBJ1-1; CDR3aa: CASHRDRESGAFF; CDR3nt: TGTGCCTCGCACCGGGACAGGGAATCTGGAGCTTTCTTT
d_gene: TRBD1; v_gene: TRBV5-6; abundance: many; j_gene: TRBJ1-2; CDR3aa: CASSIGQGGYGYTF; CDR3nt: TGTGCCAGCAGCATTGGACAGGGAGGGTATGGCTACACCTTC
d_gene: TRBD1; v_gene: TRBV20-1; abundance: many; j_gene: TRBJ1-2; CDR3aa: CSARRTGGYYGYTF; CDR3nt: TGCAGTGCTAGACGGACAGGGGGTTACTATGGCTACACCTTC
d_gene: TRBD1; v_gene: TRBV29-1; abundance: many; j_gene: TRBJ1-1; CDR3aa: CSAHRGQAAFF; CDR3nt: TGCAGCGCACACAGGGGGCAGGCAGCTTTCTTT
d_gene: -; v_gene: TRBV4-1; abundance: -; j_gene: TRBJ2-2; CDR3aa: CASSQDRATGELFF; CDR3nt: TGCGCCAGCAGCCAAGATCGGGCCACCGGGGAGCTGTTTTTT
d_gene: -; v_gene: TRBV18; abundance: many; j_gene: TRBJ2-7; CDR3aa: CASSLTDTAFSEQYF; CDR3nt: TGTGCCAGCTCCTTAACGGACACCGCCTTTAGCGAGCAGTACTTC
d_gene: -; v_gene: TRBV28; abundance: many; j_gene: TRBJ1-2; CDR3aa: CASTLAGIYGYTF; CDR3nt: TGTGCCAGCACCCTTGCAGGGATCTATGGCTACACCTTC
d_gene: -; v_gene: TRBV5-1; abundance: many; j_gene: TRBJ1-1; CDR3aa: CASSPQSTTEAFF; CDR3nt: TGCGCCAGCAGCCCGCAGAGTACGACGGAGGCTTTCTTT
d_gene: TRBD2; v_gene: TRBV7-2; abundance: many; j_gene: TRBJ2-7; CDR3aa: CASSFNIRRGGSYEQYF; CDR3nt: TGTGCCAGCAGCTTTAACATTCGGCGCGGGGGTAGCTACGAGCAGTACTTC
d_gene: -; v_gene: TRBV19; abundance: many; j_gene: TRBJ2-2; CDR3aa: CASNGGGRGGELFF; CDR3nt: TGTGCCAGTAATGGGGGGGGGCGAGGCGGGGAGCTGTTTTTT
d_gene: -; v_gene: TRBV10-3; abundance: many; j_gene: TRBJ2-2; CDR3aa: CAISEQASPVNTGELFF; CDR3nt: TGTGCCATCAGTGAGCAGGCCAGCCCCGTTAACACCGGGGAGCTGTTTTTT
d_gene: -; v_gene: TRBV29-1; abundance: many; j_gene: TRBJ2-5; CDR3aa: CSAPARASREETQYF; CDR3nt: TGCAGCGCCCCCGCTCGGGCTTCGCGAGAAGAGACCCAGTACTTC
d_gene: -; v_gene: TRBV28; abundance: many; j_gene: TRBJ1-2; CDR3aa: CASSFLGGGDYGYTF; CDR3nt: TGTGCCAGCAGTTTTTTAGGGGGTGGAGACTATGGCTACACCTTC
d_gene: TRBD2; v_gene: TRBV5-1; abundance: many; j_gene: TRBJ2-3; CDR3aa: CASSPTSGAFGDTQYF; CDR3nt: TGCGCCAGCAGCCCGACTAGCGGGGCCTTCGGAGATACGCAGTATTTT
d_gene: -; v_gene: TRBV10-3; abundance: many; j_gene: TRBJ1-4; CDR3aa: CAISGTGINEKLFF; CDR3nt: TGTGCCATCAGTGGTACAGGGATTAACGAAAAACTGTTTTTT
d_gene: TRBD1; v_gene: TRBV7-2; abundance: many; j_gene: TRBJ1-5; CDR3aa: CASSPQGPSNQPQHF; CDR3nt: TGTGCCAGCAGCCCACAGGGGCCGAGCAATCAGCCCCAGCATTTT
d_gene: -; v_gene: TRBV6-6; abundance: many; j_gene: TRBJ1-4; CDR3aa: CASSYTSSNEKLFF; CDR3nt: TGTGCCAGCAGTTACACGTCATCTAATGAAAAACTGTTTTTT
d_gene: -; v_gene: TRBV5-1; abundance: many; j_gene: TRBJ2-5; CDR3aa: CASSLEARVSSETQYF; CDR3nt: TGCGCCAGCAGCTTGGAGGCCAGGGTTTCGTCAGAGACCCAGTACTTC
d_gene: TRBD1; v_gene: TRBV12-3/TRBV12-4; abundance: many; j_gene: TRBJ2-1; CDR3aa: CASSLVTGGSYNEQFF; CDR3nt: TGTGCCAGCAGTTTAGTGACAGGGGGTTCCTACAATGAGCAGTTCTTC
d_gene: -; v_gene: TRBV20-1; abundance: -; j_gene: TRBJ1-1; CDR3aa: CSATAVRTNTEAFF; CDR3nt: TGCAGTGCGACCGCGGTAAGGACGAACACTGAAGCTTTCTTT
d_gene: TRBD2; v_gene: TRBV4-3; abundance: many; j_gene: TRBJ2-3; CDR3aa: CASSQDTSGGTDTQYF; CDR3nt: TGCGCCAGCAGCCAAGATACTAGCGGGGGCACAGATACGCAGTATTTT
d_gene: TRBD2; v_gene: TRBV29-1; abundance: many; j_gene: TRBJ2-1; CDR3aa: CSVGGGAGSYNEQFF; CDR3nt: TGCAGCGTTGGGGGAGGGGCAGGGTCGTACAATGAGCAGTTCTTC
d_gene: -; v_gene: TRBV5-6; abundance: many; j_gene: TRBJ1-5; CDR3aa: CASSAKGHGNQPQHF; CDR3nt: TGTGCCAGCAGCGCAAAAGGACACGGAAATCAGCCCCAGCATTTT
d_gene: -; v_gene: TRBV7-2; abundance: -; j_gene: TRBJ2-1; CDR3aa: CASSLDLALYNEQFF; CDR3nt: TGTGCCAGCAGCTTAGATTTAGCGCTCTACAATGAGCAGTTCTTC
d_gene: -; v_gene: TRBV12-3/TRBV12-4; abundance: many; j_gene: TRBJ2-1; CDR3aa: CASSFGEVIADNEQFF; CDR3nt: TGTGCCAGCAGTTTTGGCGAGGTAATAGCCGACAATGAGCAGTTCTTC
d_gene: -; v_gene: TRBV25-1; abundance: many; j_gene: TRBJ1-2; CDR3aa: CASSESYGYTF; CDR3nt: TGTGCCAGCAGTGAAAGCTATGGCTACACCTTC
d_gene: -; v_gene: TRBV12-3/TRBV12-4; abundance: many; j_gene: TRBJ1-5; CDR3aa: CASSLVHDQNQPQHF; CDR3nt: TGTGCCAGCAGTTTGGTCCACGACCAAAATCAGCCCCAGCATTTT
d_gene: TRBD1; v_gene: TRBV7-9; abundance: -; j_gene: TRBJ1-2; CDR3aa: CASRGRDRTNYGFTF; CDR3nt: TGTGCCAGCAGGGGAAGGGACAGGACGAACTATGGCTTCACCTTC
d_gene: -; v_gene: TRBV20-1; abundance: many; j_gene: TRBJ1-3; CDR3aa: CSARKGLLENTIYF; CDR3nt: TGCAGTGCTAGAAAAGGTCTGCTGGAAAACACCATATATTTT
d_gene: -; v_gene: TRBV5-1; abundance: many; j_gene: TRBJ1-6; CDR3aa: CASATGTENSPLHF; CDR3nt: TGCGCCAGTGCTACCGGGACGGAGAATTCACCCCTCCACTTT
d_gene: -; v_gene: TRBV14; abundance: many; j_gene: TRBJ2-3; CDR3aa: CASSQVSGVGTDTQYF; CDR3nt: TGTGCCAGCAGCCAAGTTAGCGGAGTAGGCACAGATACGCAGTATTTT
d_gene: TRBD1; v_gene: TRBV7-2; abundance: -; j_gene: TRBJ1-5; CDR3aa: CASSLDRAFQPQHF; CDR3nt: TGTGCCAGCAGCTTGGACAGGGCATTTCAGCCCCAGCATTTT
d_gene: -; v_gene: TRBV29-1; abundance: many; j_gene: TRBJ2-1; CDR3aa: CSSTSALGVDEQFF; CDR3nt: TGCAGCTCGACCTCGGCCTTGGGGGTGGATGAGCAGTTCTTC
d_gene: -; v_gene: TRBV28; abundance: many; j_gene: TRBJ1-5; CDR3aa: CASSSLGQPQHF; CDR3nt: TGTGCCAGCAGTTCCCTGGGTCAGCCCCAGCATTTT
d_gene: -; v_gene: TRBV11-2; abundance: many; j_gene: TRBJ1-2; CDR3aa: CASSLEGGYYGYTF; CDR3nt: TGTGCCAGCAGCTTAGAAGGCGGATACTATGGCTACACCTTC
d_gene: TRBD2; v_gene: TRBV3-1; abundance: many; j_gene: TRBJ2-5; CDR3aa: CASSQDKLAGAHRHQETQYF; CDR3nt: TGTGCCAGCAGCCAAGATAAACTAGCGGGGGCCCACAGGCACCAAGAGACCCAGTACTTC
d_gene: -; v_gene: TRBV12-3/TRBV12-4; abundance: many; j_gene: TRBJ2-2; CDR3aa: CASSFRTDTGELFF; CDR3nt: TGTGCCAGCAGTTTCAGGACAGACACCGGGGAGCTGTTTTTT
d_gene: -; v_gene: TRBV5-6; abundance: many; j_gene: TRBJ1-1; CDR3aa: CASSFTTEAFF; CDR3nt: TGTGCCAGCAGCTTTACAACTGAAGCTTTCTTT
d_gene: -; v_gene: TRBV15; abundance: many; j_gene: TRBJ2-5; CDR3aa: CATSMRSETQYF; CDR3nt: TGTGCCACCAGCATGAGGTCCGAGACCCAGTACTTC
d_gene: TRBD2; v_gene: TRBV12-3/TRBV12-4; abundance: many; j_gene: TRBJ2-5; CDR3aa: CASSLDRDYLQETQYF; CDR3nt: TGTGCCAGCAGTTTGGACCGGGACTACCTACAAGAGACCCAGTACTTC
d_gene: -; v_gene: TRBV5-5; abundance: many; j_gene: TRBJ2-4; CDR3aa: CASSLGRKDIQYF; CDR3nt: TGTGCCAGCAGCTTGGGACGAAAGGACATTCAGTACTTC